The T cell receptor (beta chain) described here comes from a study of cytomegalovirus exposure and HLA in healthy donors. The CDR3 totals 16 residues. The germline CDR1 and CDR2 sequences are MGHRA and YSYEKL. The PCR employed 60 Vbeta primers together with 13 Jbeta primers. The table came from immunoSEQ multiplex PCR; TCRdb's copy has only in-frame clones and leaves some out. The sample totals just over 80,000 clones. Findings of the study overall: Being indistinguishable, some V segments were excluded, TRBV6-2 and TRBV6-3 among them. In vitro assays verified that a few CMV-associated chains recognized CMV antigens specifically.

With regard to this clone: Antigen specificity is unknown. A read error may account for a junction end that differs from germline.

V gene TRBV4-1 combines with J gene TRBJ1-1, with 10 bases identical to TRBD1. Sequencing was carried out using PBMCs. The TCR was taken from a woman aged 25 to 39 in good health and CMV-seronegative. Here the CDR3 reads CASSQDPGQGNTEDFF. DNA of the CDR3: TGCGCCAGCAGCCAAGACCCGGGACAGGGGAACACTGAAGATTTCTTT.